This T cell receptor beta chain was sequenced for a study of OX40 agonist ivuxolimab in advanced cancers. TCRdb keeps only in-frame clones here, not all; method: immunoSEQ multiplex PCR. The data contain 65,000 to 100,000 clones, 94% of them singletons. Trimming stripped 10 bases from V and 5 bases from J, with 17 bases between. Germline V CDR1 and CDR2: MDHEN, SYDVKM. The CDR3 spans 13 residues. The TCR originated in an adult with an advanced solid tumor such as melanoma, head and neck, liver or kidney cancer. The sequenced sample was CD4+ or CD8+ T cells sorted from blood, obtained in a trial of the OX40 agonist ivuxolimab. The chain couples TRBV28 to TRBJ2-5, with a weak D call TRBD2 (6 bases). The CDR3 nucleotides read TGTGCCATCCGGCTAGCGAATAGGGAGACCCAGTACTTC. Translated: CAIRLANRETQYF.